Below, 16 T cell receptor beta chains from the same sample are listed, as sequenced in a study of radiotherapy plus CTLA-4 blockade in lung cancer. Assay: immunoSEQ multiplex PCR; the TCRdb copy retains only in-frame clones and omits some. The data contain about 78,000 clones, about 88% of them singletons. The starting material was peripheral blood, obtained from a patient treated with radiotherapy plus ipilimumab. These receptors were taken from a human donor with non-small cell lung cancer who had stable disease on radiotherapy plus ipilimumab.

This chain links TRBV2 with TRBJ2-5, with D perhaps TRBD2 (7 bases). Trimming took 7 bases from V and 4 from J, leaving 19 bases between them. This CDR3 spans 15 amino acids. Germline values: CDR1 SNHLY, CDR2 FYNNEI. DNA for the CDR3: TGTGCCAGCAATTATCTTCGGGGGGCTGGAGAGACCCAGTACTTC. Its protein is CASNYLRGAGETQYF.

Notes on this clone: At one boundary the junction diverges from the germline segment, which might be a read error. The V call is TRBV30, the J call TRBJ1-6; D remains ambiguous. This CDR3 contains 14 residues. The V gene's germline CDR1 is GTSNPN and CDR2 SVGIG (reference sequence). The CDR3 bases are TGTTCCTGGAGCCAACACAGTGTCAATTCACCCCTCCACTTT. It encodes CSWSQHSVNSPLHF. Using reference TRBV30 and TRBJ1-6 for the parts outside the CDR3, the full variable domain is SQTIHQWPATLVQPVGSPLSLECTVEGTSNPNLYWYRQAAGRGLQLLFYSVGIGQISSEVPQNLSASRPQDRQFILSSKKLLLSDSGFYLCSWSQHSVNSPLHFGNGTRLTVT.

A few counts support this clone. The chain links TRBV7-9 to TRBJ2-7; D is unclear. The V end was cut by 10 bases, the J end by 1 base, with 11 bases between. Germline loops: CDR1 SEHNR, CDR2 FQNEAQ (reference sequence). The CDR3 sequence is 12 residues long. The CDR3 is CAIRNSSYEQYF. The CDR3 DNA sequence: TGTGCCATCCGGAACAGTTCCTACGAGCAGTACTTC. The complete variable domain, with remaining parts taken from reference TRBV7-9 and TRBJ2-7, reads DTGVSQNPRHKITKRGQNVTFRCDPISEHNRLYWYRQTLGQGPEFLTYFQNEAQLEKSRLLSDRFSAERPKGSFSTLEIQRTEQGDSAMYLCAIRNSSYEQYFGPGTRLTVT.

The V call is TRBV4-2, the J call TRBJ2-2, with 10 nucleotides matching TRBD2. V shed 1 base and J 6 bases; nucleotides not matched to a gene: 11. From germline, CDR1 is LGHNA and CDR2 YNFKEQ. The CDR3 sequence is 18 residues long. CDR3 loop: CASSQGALGLAASGELFF. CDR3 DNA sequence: TGTGCCAGCAGCCAAGGGGCCCTTGGACTAGCGGCGTCCGGGGAGCTGTTTTTT.

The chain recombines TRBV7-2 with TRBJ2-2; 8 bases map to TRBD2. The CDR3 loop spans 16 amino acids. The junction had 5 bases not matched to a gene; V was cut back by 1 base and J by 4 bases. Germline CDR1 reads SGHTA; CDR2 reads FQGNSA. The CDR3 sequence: CASSLDGGGSTGELFF. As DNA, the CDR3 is TGTGCCAGCAGCTTAGATGGCGGGGGGTCCACCGGGGAGCTGTTTTTT.

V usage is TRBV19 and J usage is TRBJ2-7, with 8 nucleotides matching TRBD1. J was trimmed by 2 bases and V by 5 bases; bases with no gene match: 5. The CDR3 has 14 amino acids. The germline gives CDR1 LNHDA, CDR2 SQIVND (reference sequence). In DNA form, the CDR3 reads TGTGCCAGTAGTCAAGGACAGGGCACCTACGAGCAGTACTTC. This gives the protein CASSQGQGTYEQYF. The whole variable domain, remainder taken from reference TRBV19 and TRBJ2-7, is DGGITQSPKYLFRKEGQNVTLSCEQNLNHDAMYWYRQDPGQGLRLIYYSQIVNDFQKGDIAEGYSVSREKKESFPLTVTSAQKNPTAFYLCASSQGQGTYEQYFGPGTRLTVT.

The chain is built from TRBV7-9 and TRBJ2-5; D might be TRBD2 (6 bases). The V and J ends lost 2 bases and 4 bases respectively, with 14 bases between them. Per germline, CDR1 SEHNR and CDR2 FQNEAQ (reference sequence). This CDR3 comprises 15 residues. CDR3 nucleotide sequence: TGTGCCAGCAGCTTAATTGGCGGGGTCCGAGAGACCCAGTACTTC. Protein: CASSLIGGVRETQYF.

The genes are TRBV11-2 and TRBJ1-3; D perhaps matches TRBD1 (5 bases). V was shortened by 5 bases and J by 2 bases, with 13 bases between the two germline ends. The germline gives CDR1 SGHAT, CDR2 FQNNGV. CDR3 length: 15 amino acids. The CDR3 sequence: CASSRDWGTGNTIYF. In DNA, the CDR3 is TGTGCCAGCAGCAGAGACTGGGGCACTGGAAACACCATATATTTT.

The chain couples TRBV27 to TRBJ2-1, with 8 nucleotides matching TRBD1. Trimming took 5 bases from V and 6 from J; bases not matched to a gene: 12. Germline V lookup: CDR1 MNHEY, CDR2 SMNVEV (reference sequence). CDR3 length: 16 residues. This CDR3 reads CASSVRKGQGGNEQFF. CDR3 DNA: TGTGCCAGCAGTGTCCGGAAAGGACAGGGAGGCAATGAGCAGTTCTTC.

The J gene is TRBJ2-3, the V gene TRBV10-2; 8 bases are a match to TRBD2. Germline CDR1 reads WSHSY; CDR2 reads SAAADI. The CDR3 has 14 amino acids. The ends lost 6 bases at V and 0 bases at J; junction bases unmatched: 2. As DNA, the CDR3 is TGCGCCAGCAGGCGGGGGGTTAGCACAGATACGCAGTATTTT. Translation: CASRRGVSTDTQYF.

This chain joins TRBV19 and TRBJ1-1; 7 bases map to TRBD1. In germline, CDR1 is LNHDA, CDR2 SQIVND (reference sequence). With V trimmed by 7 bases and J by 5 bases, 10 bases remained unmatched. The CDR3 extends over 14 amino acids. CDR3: CASNEGALGTEAFF. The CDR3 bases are TGTGCCAGTAATGAGGGGGCGCTGGGAACTGAAGCTTTCTTT.

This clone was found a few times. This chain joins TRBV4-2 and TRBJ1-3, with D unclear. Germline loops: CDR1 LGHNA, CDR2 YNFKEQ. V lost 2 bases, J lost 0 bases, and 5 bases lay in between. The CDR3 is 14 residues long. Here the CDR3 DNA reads TGTGCCAGCAGCCAACAGACCTCTGGAAACACCATATATTTT. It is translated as CASSQQTSGNTIYF.

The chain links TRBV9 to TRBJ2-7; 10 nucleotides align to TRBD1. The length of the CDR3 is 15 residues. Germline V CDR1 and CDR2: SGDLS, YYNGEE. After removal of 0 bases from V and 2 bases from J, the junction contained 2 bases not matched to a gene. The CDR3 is CASSVAGQGPYEQYF. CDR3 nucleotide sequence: TGTGCCAGCAGCGTAGCGGGACAGGGGCCCTACGAGCAGTACTTC.

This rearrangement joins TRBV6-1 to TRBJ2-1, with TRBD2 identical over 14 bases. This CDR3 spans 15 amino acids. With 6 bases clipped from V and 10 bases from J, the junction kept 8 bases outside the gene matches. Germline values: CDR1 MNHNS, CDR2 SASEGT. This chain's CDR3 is CASSERTSGRQEQFF. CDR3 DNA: TGTGCCAGCAGCGAGAGGACTAGCGGGAGGCAAGAGCAGTTCTTC.

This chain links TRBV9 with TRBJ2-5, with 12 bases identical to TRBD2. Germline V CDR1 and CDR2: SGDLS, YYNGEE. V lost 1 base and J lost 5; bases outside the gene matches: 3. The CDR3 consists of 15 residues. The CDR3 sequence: CASSVTSGRMETQYF. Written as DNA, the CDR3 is TGTGCCAGCAGCGTAACTAGCGGGAGGATGGAGACCCAGTACTTC.

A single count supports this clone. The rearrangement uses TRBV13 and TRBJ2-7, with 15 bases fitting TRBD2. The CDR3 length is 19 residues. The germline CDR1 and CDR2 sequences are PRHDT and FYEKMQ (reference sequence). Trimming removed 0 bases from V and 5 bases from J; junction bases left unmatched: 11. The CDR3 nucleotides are TGTGCCAGCAGCTTAGGCGCGGGACTAGCGGGAGGAGTCATCCACGAGCAGTACTTC. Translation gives CASSLGAGLAGGVIHEQYF.